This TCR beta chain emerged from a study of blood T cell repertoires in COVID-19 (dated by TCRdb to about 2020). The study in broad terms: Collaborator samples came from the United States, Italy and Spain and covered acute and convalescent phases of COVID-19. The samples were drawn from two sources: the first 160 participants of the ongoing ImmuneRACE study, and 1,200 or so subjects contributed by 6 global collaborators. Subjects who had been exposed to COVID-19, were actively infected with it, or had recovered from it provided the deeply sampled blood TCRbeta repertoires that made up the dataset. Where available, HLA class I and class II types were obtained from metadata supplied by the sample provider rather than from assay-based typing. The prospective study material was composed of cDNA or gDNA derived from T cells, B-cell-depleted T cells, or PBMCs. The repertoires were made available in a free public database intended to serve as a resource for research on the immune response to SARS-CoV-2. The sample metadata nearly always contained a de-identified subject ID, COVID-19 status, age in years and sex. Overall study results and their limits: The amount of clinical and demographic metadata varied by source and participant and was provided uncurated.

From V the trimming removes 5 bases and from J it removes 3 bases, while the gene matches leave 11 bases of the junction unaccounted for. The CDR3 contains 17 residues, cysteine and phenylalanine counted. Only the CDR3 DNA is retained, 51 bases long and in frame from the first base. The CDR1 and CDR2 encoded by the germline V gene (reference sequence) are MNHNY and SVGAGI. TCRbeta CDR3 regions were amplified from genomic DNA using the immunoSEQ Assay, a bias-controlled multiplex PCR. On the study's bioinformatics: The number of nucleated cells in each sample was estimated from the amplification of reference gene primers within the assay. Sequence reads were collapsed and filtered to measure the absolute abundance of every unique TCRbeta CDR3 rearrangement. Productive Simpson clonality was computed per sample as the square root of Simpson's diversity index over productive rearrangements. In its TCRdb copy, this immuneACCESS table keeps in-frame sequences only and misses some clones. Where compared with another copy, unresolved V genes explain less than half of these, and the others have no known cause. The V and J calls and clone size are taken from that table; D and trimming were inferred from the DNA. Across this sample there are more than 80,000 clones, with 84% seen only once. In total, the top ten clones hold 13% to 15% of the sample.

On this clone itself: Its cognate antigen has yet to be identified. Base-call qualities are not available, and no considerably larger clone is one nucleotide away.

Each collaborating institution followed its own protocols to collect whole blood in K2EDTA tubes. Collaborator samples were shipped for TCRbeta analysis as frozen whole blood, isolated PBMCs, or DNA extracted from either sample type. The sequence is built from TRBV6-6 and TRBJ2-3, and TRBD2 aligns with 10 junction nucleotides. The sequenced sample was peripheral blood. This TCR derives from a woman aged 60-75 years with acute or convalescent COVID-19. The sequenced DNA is TGTGCCAGCAGTCGAAACGAGGCACTAGCGGGAACAGATACGCAGTATTTT. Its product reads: CASSRNEALAGTDTQYF.